This is a list of T cell receptor beta chains from one sample in a study of shared clonotypes between healthy human individuals. Here immunoSEQ multiplex PCR was the method, and the copy in TCRdb shows in-frame clones only, minus some. The sample has some 2,500,000 clones, around 92% seen once. The sequencing input was naive CD4+ T cells from PBMCs. The receptors derive from a young man in good health. Some clones in this sample may be carry-over from other donors' samples. Each CDR3 is given with its conserved first and last residue. Each record gives: D gene, CDR3 length, clone size, V gene, J gene, CDR3 protein, CDR3 DNA. A D gene is named only where the DNA matches it firmly. Clone size is not always given. Where it is, it says once, few, many or a class for expanded clones.

TRBD1	15	-	TRBV7-9	TRBJ2-3	CATGTGLIVADTQYF	TGTGCCACAGGGACAGGGTTAATCGTCGCAGATACGCAGTATTTT
-	13	-	TRBV7-9	TRBJ2-4	CASSLGTANNQYF	TGTGCCAGCAGCTTAGGGACCGCGAATAATCAGTACTTC
-	14	-	TRBV7-8	TRBJ2-4	CASSLVGGGSIQYF	TGTGCCAGCAGCTTAGTAGGGGGAGGGAGCATTCAGTACTTC
-	13	-	TRBV7-3	TRBJ1-1	CASSLRPHTEAFF	TGTGCCAGCAGCTTACGGCCCCACACTGAAGCTTTCTTT
TRBD1	15	-	TRBV9	TRBJ2-3	CASSGDRGPPDTQYF	TGTGCCAGCAGCGGGGACAGGGGGCCCCCAGATACGCAGTATTTT
TRBD1	13	-	TRBV19	TRBJ1-2	CASSPDRASGYTF	TGTGCCAGTAGCCCCGACAGGGCGTCTGGCTACACCTTC
-	13	-	TRBV6-5	TRBJ1-2	CASGYPRGYGYTF	TGTGCCAGCGGGTACCCTCGGGGCTATGGCTACACCTTC
TRBD1	15	-	TRBV6-5	TRBJ1-2	CASSSLQGSLYGYTF	TGTGCCAGCAGTTCACTACAGGGGTCCCTCTATGGCTACACCTTC
TRBD2	16	once	TRBV5-1	TRBJ2-3	CASSWGTSGITDTQYF	TGCGCCAGCAGCTGGGGGACTAGCGGGATCACAGATACGCAGTATTTT
-	15	-	TRBV25-1	TRBJ1-3	CASSDDRVGGNTIYF	TGTGCCAGCAGTGACGATAGGGTTGGCGGAAACACCATATATTTT